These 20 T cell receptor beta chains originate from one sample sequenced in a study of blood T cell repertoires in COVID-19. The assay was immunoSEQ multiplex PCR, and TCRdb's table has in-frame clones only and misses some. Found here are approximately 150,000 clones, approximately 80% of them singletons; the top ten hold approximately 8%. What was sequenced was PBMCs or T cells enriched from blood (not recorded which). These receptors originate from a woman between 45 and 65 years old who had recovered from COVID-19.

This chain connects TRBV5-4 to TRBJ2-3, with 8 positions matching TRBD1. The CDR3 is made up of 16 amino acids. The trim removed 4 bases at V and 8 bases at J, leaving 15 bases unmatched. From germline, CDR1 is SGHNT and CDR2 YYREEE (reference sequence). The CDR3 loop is CASSRNGTGRRSTQYF. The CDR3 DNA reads TGTGCCAGCAGCCGCAACGGGACAGGTAGAAGGAGTACGCAGTATTTT.

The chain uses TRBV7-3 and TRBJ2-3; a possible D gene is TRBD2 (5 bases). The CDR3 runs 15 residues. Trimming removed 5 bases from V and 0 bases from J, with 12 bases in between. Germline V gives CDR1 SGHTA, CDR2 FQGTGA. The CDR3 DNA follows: TGTGCCAGCAGCCCCTTCCGCGGGAGCACAGATACGCAGTATTTT. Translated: CASSPFRGSTDTQYF.

The CDR3 is CASSQDLSRAFF. The CDR3 DNA reads as TGCGCCAGCAGCCAAGATCTTAGTCGAGCTTTCTTT. V gene TRBV4-1 combines with J gene TRBJ1-1; no reliable D call. The CDR3 runs to 12 residues. Germline loops: CDR1 MGHRA, CDR2 YSYEKL. With 0 bases removed from V and 10 bases from J, the gap between germline ends came to 9 bases.

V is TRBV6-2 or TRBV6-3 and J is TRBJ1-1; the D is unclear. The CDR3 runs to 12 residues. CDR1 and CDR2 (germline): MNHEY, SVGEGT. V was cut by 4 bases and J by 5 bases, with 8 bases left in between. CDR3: CASSSRRTEAFF. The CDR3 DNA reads TGTGCCAGCAGTTCGCGAAGAACTGAAGCTTTCTTT.

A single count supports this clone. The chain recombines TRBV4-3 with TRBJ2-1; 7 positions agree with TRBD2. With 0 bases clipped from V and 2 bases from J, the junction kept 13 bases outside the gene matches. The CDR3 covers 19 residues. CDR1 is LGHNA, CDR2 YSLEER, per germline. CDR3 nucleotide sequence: TGCGCCAGCAGCCAAGAGGGAGGGAACTACATTAACCCCTACAATGAGCAGTTCTTC. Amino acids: CASSQEGGNYINPYNEQFF.

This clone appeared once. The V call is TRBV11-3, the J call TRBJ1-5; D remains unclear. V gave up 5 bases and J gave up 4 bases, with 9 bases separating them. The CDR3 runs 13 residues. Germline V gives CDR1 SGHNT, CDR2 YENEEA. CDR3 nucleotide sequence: TGTGCCAGCAGCACCGACAAGAATCAGCCCCAGCATTTT. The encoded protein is CASSTDKNQPQHF. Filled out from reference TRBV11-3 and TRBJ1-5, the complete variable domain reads EAGVVQSPRYKIIEKKQPVAFWCNPISGHNTLYWYLQNLGQGPELLIRYENEEAVDDSQLPKDRFSAERLKGVDSTLKIQPAELGDSAVYLCASSTDKNQPQHFGDGTRLSIL.

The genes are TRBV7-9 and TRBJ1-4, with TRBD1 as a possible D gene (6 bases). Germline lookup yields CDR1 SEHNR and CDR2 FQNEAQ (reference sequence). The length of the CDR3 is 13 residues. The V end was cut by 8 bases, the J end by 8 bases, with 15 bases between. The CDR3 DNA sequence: TGTGCCAGCGGAAAAGATCAGGGGGAAAAACTGTTTTTT. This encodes CASGKDQGEKLFF.

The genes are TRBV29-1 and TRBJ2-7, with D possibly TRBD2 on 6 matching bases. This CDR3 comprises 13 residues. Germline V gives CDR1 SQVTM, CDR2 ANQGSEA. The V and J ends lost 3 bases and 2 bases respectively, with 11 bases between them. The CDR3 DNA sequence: TGCAGCGTTGAGGGGACTCGACCCTACGAGCAGTACTTC. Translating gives CSVEGTRPYEQYF.

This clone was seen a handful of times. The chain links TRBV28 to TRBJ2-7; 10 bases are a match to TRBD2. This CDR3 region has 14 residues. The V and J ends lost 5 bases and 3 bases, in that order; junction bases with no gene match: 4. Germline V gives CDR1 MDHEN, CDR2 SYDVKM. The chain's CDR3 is CASSLLAGLYEQYF. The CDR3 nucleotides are TGTGCCAGCAGTCTACTAGCGGGACTCTACGAGCAGTACTTC.

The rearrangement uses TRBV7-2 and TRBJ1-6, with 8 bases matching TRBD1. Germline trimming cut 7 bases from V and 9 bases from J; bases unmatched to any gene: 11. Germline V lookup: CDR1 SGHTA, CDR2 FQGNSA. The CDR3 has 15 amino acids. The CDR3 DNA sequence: TGTGCCAGCACCTTGCTACAGGGGGTTGGTTCACCCCTCCACTTT. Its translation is CASTLLQGVGSPLHF.

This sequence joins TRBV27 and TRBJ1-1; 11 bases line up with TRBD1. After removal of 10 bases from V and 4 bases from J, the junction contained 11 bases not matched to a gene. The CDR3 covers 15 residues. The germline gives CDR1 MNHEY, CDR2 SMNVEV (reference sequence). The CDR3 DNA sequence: TGTGCCACCGGAGCCGGGACAGGGGGTGGCACTGAAGCTTTCTTT. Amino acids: CATGAGTGGGTEAFF.

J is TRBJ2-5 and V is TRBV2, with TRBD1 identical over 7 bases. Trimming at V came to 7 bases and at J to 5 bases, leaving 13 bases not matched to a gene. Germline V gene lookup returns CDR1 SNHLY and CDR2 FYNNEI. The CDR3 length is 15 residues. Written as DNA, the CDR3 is TGTGCCAGCACGAAGGGAAGGGGGCTCCGGGAGACCCAGTACTTC. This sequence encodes CASTKGRGLRETQYF.

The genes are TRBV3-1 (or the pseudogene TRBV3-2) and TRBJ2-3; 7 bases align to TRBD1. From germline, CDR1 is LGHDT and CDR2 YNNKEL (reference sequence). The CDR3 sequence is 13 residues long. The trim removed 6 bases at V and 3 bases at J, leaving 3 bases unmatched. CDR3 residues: CASSSRGTDTQYF. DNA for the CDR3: TGTGCCAGCAGTTCCAGGGGGACAGATACGCAGTATTTT.

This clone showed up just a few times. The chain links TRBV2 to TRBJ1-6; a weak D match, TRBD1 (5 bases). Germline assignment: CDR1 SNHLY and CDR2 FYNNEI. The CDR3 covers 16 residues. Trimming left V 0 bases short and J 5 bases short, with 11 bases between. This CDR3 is CASSEAPGLNNSPLHF. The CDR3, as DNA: TGTGCCAGCAGTGAAGCGCCGGGACTGAATAATTCACCCCTCCACTTT.

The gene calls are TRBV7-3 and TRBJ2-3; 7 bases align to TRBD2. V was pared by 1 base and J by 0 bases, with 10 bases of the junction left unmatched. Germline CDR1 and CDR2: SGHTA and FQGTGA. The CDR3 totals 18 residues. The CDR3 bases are TGTGCCAGCAGCTTAAAGGGCAGGCGGGGGTCTAGCACAGATACGCAGTATTTT. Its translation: CASSLKGRRGSSTDTQYF.

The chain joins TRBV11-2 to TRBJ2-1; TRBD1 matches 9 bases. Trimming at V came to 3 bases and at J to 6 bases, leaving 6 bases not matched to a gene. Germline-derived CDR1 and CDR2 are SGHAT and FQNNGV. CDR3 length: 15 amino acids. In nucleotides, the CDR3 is TGTGCCAGCAGCTTGCTACAGGGGGCCACCAATGAGCAGTTCTTC. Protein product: CASSLLQGATNEQFF.

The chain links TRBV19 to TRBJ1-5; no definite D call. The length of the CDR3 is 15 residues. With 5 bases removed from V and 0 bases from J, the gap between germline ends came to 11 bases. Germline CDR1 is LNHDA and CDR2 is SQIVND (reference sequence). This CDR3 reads CASSASKISNQPQHF. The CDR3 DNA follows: TGTGCCAGTAGTGCGTCCAAGATTAGCAATCAGCCCCAGCATTTT.

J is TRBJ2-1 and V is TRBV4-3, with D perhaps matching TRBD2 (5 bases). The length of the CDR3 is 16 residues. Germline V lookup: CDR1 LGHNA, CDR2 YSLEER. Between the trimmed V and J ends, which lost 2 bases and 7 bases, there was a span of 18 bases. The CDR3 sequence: CASSQQLVDYRNEQFF. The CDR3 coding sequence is TGCGCCAGCAGCCAACAGTTAGTCGACTACCGTAATGAGCAGTTCTTC.

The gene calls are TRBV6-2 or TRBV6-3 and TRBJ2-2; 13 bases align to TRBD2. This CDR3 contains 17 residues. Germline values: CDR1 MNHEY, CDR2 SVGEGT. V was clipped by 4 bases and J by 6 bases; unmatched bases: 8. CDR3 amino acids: CASSWTSGRSGAGELFF. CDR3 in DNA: TGTGCCAGCAGTTGGACTAGCGGGAGATCGGGGGCCGGGGAGCTGTTTTTT.

CDR3 DNA sequence: TGTGCCAGCAGTCCCCCCCGTGCGGGCTCCTACGAGCAGTACTTC. This sequence encodes CASSPPRAGSYEQYF. The chain links TRBV28 to TRBJ2-7; D might be TRBD2 (5 bases). Trimming shortened V by 5 bases and J by 0 bases, and 14 bases separated the two germline ends. CDR1 and CDR2 (germline): MDHEN, SYDVKM. CDR3 length equals 15 residues. The entire variable domain, with the rest obtained from reference TRBV28 and TRBJ2-7, is as follows: DVKVTQSSRYLVKRTGEKVFLECVQDMDHENMFWYRQDPGLGLRLIYFSYDVKMKEKGDIPEGYSVSREKKERFSLILESASTNQTSMYLCASSPPRAGSYEQYFGPGTRLTVT.